This T cell receptor (beta chain) stems from a study of OX40 agonist ivuxolimab in advanced cancers. Profiling relied on immunoSEQ multiplex PCR, and the TCRdb table lists in-frame clones only, not all of them. The data show 55,000 to 70,000 clones, with roughly 86% seen just once and roughly 1.1% held by the top ten. V was clipped by 4 bases and J by 2 bases, with 10 bases between them. Germline V gives CDR1 SGHRS, CDR2 YFSETQ. The CDR3 length is 14 residues. The sequence derives from an adult with an advanced solid tumor such as melanoma, head and neck, liver or kidney cancer. The gene calls are TRBV5-1 and TRBJ1-3; D possibly corresponds to TRBD1 (6 bases). This material consisted of CD4+ or CD8+ T cells sorted from blood, taken in a trial of the OX40 agonist ivuxolimab. CDR3 loop: CASSAAGAGNTIYF. CDR3 coding DNA: TGCGCCAGCAGCGCCGCAGGGGCTGGAAACACCATATATTTT.